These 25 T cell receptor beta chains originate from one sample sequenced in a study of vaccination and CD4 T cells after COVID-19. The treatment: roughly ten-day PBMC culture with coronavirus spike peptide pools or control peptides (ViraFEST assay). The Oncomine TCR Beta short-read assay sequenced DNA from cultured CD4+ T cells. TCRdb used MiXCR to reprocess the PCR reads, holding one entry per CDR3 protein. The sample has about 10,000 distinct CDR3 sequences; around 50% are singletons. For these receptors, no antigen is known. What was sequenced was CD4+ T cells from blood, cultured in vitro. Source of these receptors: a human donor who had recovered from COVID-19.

CDR3 protein: CASTAVGVTYEQYF. CDR3 nucleotide sequence: TGTGCCAGCACCGCTGTAGGGGTGACTTACGAGCAGTACTTC. This chain joins TRBV6-2 or TRBV6-3 and TRBJ2-7; D possibly corresponds to TRBD1 (5 bases). Trimming shortened V by 7 bases and J by 4 bases, and 17 bases separated the two germline ends. This CDR3 is built from 14 residues. Germline lookup yields CDR1 MNHEY and CDR2 SVGEGT.

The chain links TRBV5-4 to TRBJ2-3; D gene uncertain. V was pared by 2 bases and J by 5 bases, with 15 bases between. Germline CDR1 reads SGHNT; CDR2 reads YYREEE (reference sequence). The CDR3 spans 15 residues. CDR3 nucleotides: TGTGCCAGCAGCTTCGGCCAGTCGCCTATAGATACGCAGTATTTT. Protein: CASSFGQSPIDTQYF. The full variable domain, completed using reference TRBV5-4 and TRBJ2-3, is ETGVTQSPTHLIKTRGQQVTLRCSSQSGHNTVSWYQQALGQGPQFIFQYYREEENGRGNFPPRFSGLQFPNYSSELNVNALELDDSALYLCASSFGQSPIDTQYFGPGTRLTVL.

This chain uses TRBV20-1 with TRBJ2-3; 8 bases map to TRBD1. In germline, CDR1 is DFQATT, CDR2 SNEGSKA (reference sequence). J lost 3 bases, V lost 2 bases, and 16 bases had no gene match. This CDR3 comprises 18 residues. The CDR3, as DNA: TGCAGTGCTAGATCTAGGACAACTAGGACAGGGCGGACAGATACGCAGTATTTT. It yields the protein CSARSRTTRTGRTDTQYF.

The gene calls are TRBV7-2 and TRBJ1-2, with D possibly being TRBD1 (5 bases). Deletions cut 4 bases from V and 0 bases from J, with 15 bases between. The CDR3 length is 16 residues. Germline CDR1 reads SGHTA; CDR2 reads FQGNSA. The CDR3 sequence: CASSSYLDSSNYGYTF. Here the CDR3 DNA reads TGTGCCAGCAGCTCATACCTAGACAGTTCTAACTATGGCTACACCTTC. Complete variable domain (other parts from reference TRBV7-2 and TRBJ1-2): GAGVSQSPSNKVTEKGKDVELRCDPISGHTALYWYRQSLGQGLEFLIYFQGNSAPDKSGLPSDRFSAERTGGSVSTLTIQRTQQEDSAVYLCASSSYLDSSNYGYTFGSGTRLTVV.

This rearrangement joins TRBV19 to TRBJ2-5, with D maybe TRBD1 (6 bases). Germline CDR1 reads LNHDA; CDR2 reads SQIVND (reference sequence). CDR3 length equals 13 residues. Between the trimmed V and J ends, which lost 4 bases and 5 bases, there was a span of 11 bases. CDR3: CASSTRQAETQYF. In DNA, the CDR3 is TGTGCCAGTAGTACCCGACAGGCGGAGACCCAGTACTTC. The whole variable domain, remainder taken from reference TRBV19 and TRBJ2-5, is DGGITQSPKYLFRKEGQNVTLSCEQNLNHDAMYWYRQDPGQGLRLIYYSQIVNDFQKGDIAEGYSVSREKKESFPLTVTSAQKNPTAFYLCASSTRQAETQYFGPGTRLLVL.

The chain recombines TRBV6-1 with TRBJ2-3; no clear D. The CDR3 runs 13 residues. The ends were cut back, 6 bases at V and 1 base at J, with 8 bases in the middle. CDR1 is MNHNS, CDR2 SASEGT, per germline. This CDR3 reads CASSNYRTDTQYF. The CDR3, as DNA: TGTGCCAGCAGCAACTATCGCACAGATACGCAGTATTTT.

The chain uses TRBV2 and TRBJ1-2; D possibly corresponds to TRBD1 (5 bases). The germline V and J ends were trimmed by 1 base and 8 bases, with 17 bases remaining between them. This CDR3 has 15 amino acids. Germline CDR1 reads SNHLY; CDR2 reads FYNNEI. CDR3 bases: TGTGCCAGCAGTGAAGTAGGGGCTCCCATGGAGGGCTACACCTTC. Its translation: CASSEVGAPMEGYTF.

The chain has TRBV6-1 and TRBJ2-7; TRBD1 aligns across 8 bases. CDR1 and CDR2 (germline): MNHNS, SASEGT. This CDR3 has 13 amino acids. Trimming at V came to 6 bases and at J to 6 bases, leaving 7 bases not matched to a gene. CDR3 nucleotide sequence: TGTGCCAGCAGACTAGCAGGGGGCTCCGAGCAGTACTTC. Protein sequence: CASRLAGGSEQYF.

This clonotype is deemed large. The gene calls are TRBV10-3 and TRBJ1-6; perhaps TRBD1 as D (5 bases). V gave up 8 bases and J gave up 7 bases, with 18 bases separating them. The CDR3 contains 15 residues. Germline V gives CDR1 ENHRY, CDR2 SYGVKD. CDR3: CAIGGESATNSPLHF. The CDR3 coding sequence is TGTGCCATCGGGGGGGAGTCCGCAACAAATTCACCCCTCCACTTT.

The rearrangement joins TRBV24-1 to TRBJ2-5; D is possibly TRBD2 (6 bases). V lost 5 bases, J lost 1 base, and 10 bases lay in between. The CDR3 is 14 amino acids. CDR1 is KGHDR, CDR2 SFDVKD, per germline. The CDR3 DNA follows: TGTGCCACCAGTGGGGCGGGGCCCCAAGAGACCCAGTACTTC. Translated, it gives CATSGAGPQETQYF.

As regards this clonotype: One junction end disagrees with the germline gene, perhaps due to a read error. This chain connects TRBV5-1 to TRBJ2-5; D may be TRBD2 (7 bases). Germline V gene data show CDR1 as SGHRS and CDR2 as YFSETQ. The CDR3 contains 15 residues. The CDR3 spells CASSLVGGGQETQYF. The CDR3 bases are TGCGCCAGCAGCTTGGTCGGCGGGGGCCAAGAGACTCAGTACTTC.

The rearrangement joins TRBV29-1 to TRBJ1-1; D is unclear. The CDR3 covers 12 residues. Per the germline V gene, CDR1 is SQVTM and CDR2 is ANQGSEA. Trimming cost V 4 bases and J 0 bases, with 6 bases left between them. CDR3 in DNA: TGCAGCGTTGGAATAGTGAACACTGAAGCTTTCTTT. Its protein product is CSVGIVNTEAFF.

The CDR3 DNA is TGTGCCAGCAGGCAGGGGGACTATGGCTACACCTTC. This gives the protein CASRQGDYGYTF. This chain connects TRBV12-3 or TRBV12-4 to TRBJ1-2; 7 bases map to TRBD1. The CDR3 length is 12 residues. V dropped 6 bases and J dropped 3; count of bases not matched to a gene: 1.

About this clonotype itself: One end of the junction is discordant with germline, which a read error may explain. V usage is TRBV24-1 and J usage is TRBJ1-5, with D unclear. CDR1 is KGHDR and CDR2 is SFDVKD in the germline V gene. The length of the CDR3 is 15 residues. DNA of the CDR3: TGTGCCACCAGTGGGGCAGCCAATAGCAATCAGCCCCGGCATTTT. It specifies CATSGAANSNQPRHF.

CDR3 bases: TGTGCCAGCAGCTTAGGGGCTAGCGGGCGCACAGATACGCAGTATTTT. Translated: CASSLGASGRTDTQYF. This chain links TRBV11-2 with TRBJ2-3; 8 nucleotides agree with TRBD2. Germline V gene lookup returns CDR1 SGHAT and CDR2 FQNNGV. The CDR3 is 16 residues long. With 1 base clipped from V and 1 base from J, the junction kept 4 bases outside the gene matches. The whole variable domain, filled in from reference TRBV11-2 and TRBJ2-3, reads EAGVAQSPRYKIIEKRQSVAFWCNPISGHATLYWYQQILGQGPKLLIQFQNNGVVDDSQLPKDRFSAERLKGVDSTLKIQPAKLEDSAVYLCASSLGASGRTDTQYFGPGTRLTVL.

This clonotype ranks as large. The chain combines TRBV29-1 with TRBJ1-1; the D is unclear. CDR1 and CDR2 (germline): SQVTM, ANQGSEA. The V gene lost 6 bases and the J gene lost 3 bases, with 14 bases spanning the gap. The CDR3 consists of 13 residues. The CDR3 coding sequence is TGCAGCGTATCCGACGGCACCTACACTGAAGCTTTCTTT. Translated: CSVSDGTYTEAFF.

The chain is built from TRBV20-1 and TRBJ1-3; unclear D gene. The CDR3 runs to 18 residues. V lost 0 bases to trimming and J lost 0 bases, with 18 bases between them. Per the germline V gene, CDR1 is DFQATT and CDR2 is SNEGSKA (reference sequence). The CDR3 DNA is TGCAGTGCTAGAGATCAAGCAGGCCGACCCGTCTCTGGAAACACCATATATTTT. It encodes CSARDQAGRPVSGNTIYF.

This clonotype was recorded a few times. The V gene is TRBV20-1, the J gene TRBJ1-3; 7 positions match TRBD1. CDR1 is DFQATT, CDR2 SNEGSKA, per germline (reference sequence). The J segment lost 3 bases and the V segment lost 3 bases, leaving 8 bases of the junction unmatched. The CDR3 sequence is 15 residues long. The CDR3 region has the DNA TGCAGTGCTAGGAGGACAGGAGACCTTGGAAACACCATATATTTT. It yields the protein CSARRTGDLGNTIYF.

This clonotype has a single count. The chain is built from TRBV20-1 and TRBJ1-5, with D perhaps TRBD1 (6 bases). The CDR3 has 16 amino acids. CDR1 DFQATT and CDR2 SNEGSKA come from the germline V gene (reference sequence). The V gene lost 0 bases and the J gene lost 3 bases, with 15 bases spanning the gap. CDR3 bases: TGCAGTGCTAGAGATCCCCAGGACAGCTCCAATCAGCCCCAGCATTTT. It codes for CSARDPQDSSNQPQHF.

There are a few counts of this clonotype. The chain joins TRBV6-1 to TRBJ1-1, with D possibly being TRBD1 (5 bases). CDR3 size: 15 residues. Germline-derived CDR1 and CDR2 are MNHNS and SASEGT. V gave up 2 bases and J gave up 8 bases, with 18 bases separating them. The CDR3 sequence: CASSEPSSGSLEAFF. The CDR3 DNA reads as TGTGCCAGCAGTGAACCATCGTCAGGGTCCTTGGAAGCTTTCTTT.

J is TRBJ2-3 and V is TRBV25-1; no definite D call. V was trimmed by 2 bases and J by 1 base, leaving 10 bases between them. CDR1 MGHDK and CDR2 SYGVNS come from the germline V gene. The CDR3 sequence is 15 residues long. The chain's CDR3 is CASSEGALGTDTQYF. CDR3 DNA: TGTGCCAGCAGTGAAGGAGCTCTTGGCACAGATACGCAGTATTTT.

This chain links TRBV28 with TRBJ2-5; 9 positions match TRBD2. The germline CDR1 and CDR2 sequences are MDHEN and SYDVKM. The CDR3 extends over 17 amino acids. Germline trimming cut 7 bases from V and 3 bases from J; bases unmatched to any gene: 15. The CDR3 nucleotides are TGTGCCAGCACGAGAGGTCCCATGCGGGGGGGCGAAGAGACCCAGTACTTC. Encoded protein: CASTRGPMRGGEETQYF. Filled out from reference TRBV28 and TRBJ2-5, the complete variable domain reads DVKVTQSSRYLVKRTGEKVFLECVQDMDHENMFWYRQDPGLGLRLIYFSYDVKMKEKGDIPEGYSVSREKKERFSLILESASTNQTSMYLCASTRGPMRGGEETQYFGPGTRLLVL.

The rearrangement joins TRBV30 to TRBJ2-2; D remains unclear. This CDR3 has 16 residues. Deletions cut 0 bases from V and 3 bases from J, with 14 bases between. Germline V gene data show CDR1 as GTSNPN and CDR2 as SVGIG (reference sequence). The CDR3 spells CAWSVPRRHYTGELFF. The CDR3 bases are TGTGCCTGGAGTGTACCCCGTCGACACTACACCGGGGAGCTGTTTTTT.

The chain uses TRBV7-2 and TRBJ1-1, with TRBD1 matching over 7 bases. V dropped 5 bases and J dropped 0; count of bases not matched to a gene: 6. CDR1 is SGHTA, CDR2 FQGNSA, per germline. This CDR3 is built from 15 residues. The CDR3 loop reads CASSPWDRLNTEAFF. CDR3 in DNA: TGTGCCAGCAGCCCATGGGACAGACTGAACACTGAAGCTTTCTTT.

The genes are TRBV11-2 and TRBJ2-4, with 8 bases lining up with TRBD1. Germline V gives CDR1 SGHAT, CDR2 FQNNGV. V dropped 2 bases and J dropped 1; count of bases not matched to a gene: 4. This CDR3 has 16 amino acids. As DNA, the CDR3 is TGTGCCAGCAGCTTAAGTACAGGGGGGGCCAAAAACATTCAGTACTTC. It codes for CASSLSTGGAKNIQYF.